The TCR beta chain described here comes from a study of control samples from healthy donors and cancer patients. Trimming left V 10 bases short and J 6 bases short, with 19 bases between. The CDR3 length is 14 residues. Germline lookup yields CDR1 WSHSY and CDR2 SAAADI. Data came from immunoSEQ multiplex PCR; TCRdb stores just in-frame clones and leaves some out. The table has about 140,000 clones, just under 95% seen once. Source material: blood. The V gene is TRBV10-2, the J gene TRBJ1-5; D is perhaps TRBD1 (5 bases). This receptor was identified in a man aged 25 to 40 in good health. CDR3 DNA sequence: TGCGCCACAAAACCGGGAGCGGGACTTCAGCCCCAGCATTTT. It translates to CATKPGAGLQPQHF.